This passage covers 27 T cell receptor beta chains from one sample sequenced in a study of cytomegalovirus exposure and HLA in healthy donors. In the PCR, 60 Vbeta and 13 Jbeta primers were used. The protocol was immunoSEQ multiplex PCR, while the TCRdb copy is restricted to in-frame clones and leaves out a portion. Of approximately 250,000 clones in the sample, roughly 81% were seen once. Sequencing was performed on PBMCs. These receptors all stem from a girl aged 2 to 9 in good health and CMV-seronegative.

This sequence joins TRBV6-5 and TRBJ2-1; TRBD1 matches 7 bases. The CDR3 loop spans 14 amino acids. J was trimmed by 6 bases and V by 5 bases; bases with no gene match: 7. CDR1 is MNHEY, CDR2 SVGAGI, per germline. The CDR3 DNA sequence: TGTGCCAGCAGTACCATCTCAGGGGGCAATGAGCAGTTCTTC. Its translation is CASSTISGGNEQFF.

This sequence joins TRBV6-5 and TRBJ1-2, with 7 positions matching TRBD1. With V trimmed by 1 base and J by 2 bases, 1 base remained unmatched. The V gene's germline CDR1 is MNHEY and CDR2 SVGAGI. There are 14 residues in the CDR3. CDR3 region: CASSYLDRNYGYTF. DNA for the CDR3: TGTGCCAGCAGTTACTTGGACAGGAACTATGGCTACACCTTC.

The chain uses TRBV7-3 and TRBJ2-6; 10 bases map to TRBD2. Germline V gene sequence: CDR1 SGHTA, CDR2 FQGTGA. The CDR3 runs 18 residues. The V segment lost 5 bases and the J segment 4 bases; nucleotides outside the gene matches: 11. CDR3 in DNA: TGTGCCAGCAGCCTACTAGCGGGGTTTTCCACCGGGGCCAACGTCCTGACTTTC. Protein product: CASSLLAGFSTGANVLTF.

The chain recombines TRBV6-5 with TRBJ1-2, with TRBD1 matching over 9 bases. The germline V gene has CDR1 MNHEY and CDR2 SVGAGI. There are 14 residues in the CDR3. V dropped 5 bases and J dropped 2; count of bases not matched to a gene: 3. The CDR3: CASSPGTGNYGYTF. Written as DNA, the CDR3 is TGTGCCAGCAGTCCCGGGACAGGGAACTATGGCTACACCTTC.

The V call is TRBV30, the J call TRBJ2-7; 7 bases are shared with TRBD1. This CDR3 spans 11 amino acids. Germline V gene sequence: CDR1 GTSNPN, CDR2 SVGIG (reference sequence). V was pared by 5 bases and J by 8 bases, with 6 bases of the junction left unmatched. CDR3 loop: CAWRQGQKQYF. The CDR3 DNA reads TGTGCCTGGCGACAGGGCCAGAAGCAGTACTTC.

The chain is built from TRBV11-2 and TRBJ2-7, with 8 nucleotides matching TRBD2. The CDR3 contains 15 residues. Looked up from germline, CDR1 is SGHAT and CDR2 is FQNNGV. J lost 7 bases, V lost 0 bases, and 8 bases had no gene match. Here the CDR3 DNA reads TGTGCCAGCAGCTTAGATCGGGGGGGGCCCTTAGAGCAGTACTTC. Translating gives CASSLDRGGPLEQYF. The complete variable domain, with remaining parts taken from reference TRBV11-2 and TRBJ2-7, reads EAGVAQSPRYKIIEKRQSVAFWCNPISGHATLYWYQQILGQGPKLLIQFQNNGVVDDSQLPKDRFSAERLKGVDSTLKIQPAKLEDSAVYLCASSLDRGGPLEQYFGPGTRLTVT.

V and J are TRBV6-5 and TRBJ1-5, with D hard to call. Trimming took off 6 bases at V and 0 bases at J, with 6 bases between the two ends. The CDR3 is made up of 13 amino acids. CDR1 and CDR2 (germline): MNHEY, SVGAGI. CDR3 loop: CASRGDSNQPQHF. The DNA for the CDR3 is TGTGCCAGCAGGGGAGATAGCAATCAGCCCCAGCATTTT.

The rearrangement uses TRBV6-1 and TRBJ2-7, with 8 positions matching TRBD1. This CDR3 region has 14 residues. The ends lost 8 bases at V and 5 bases at J; junction bases unmatched: 11. Germline V CDR1 and CDR2: MNHNS, SASEGT. CDR3 protein: CASYAGTGFHEQYF. As DNA, the CDR3 is TGTGCCAGCTACGCCGGGACAGGCTTTCACGAGCAGTACTTC.

The chain employs TRBV4-1 and TRBJ2-7; the match to TRBD2 covers 7 bases. V lost 1 base, J lost 2 bases, and 5 bases stayed unmatched. The CDR3 runs to 15 residues. Germline V gene sequence: CDR1 MGHRA, CDR2 YSYEKL. The chain's CDR3 is CASSQGGGVAYEQYF. In nucleotides, the CDR3 is TGCGCCAGCAGCCAAGGCGGGGGTGTTGCCTACGAGCAGTACTTC.

The genes are TRBV4-1 and TRBJ2-1, with D tentatively TRBD2 (6 bases). CDR3 size: 16 residues. CDR1 is MGHRA, CDR2 YSYEKL, per germline. Trimming cost V 0 bases and J 7 bases, with 16 bases left between them. The CDR3 bases are TGCGCCAGCAGCCAAGACGTCCGGGAGACACGGAATGAGCAGTTCTTC. It yields the protein CASSQDVRETRNEQFF.

This rearrangement joins TRBV5-1 to TRBJ2-5; maybe TRBD1 (6 bases). Trimming cost V 6 bases and J 0 bases, with 15 bases left between them. The V gene's germline CDR1 is SGHRS and CDR2 YFSETQ. The CDR3 contains 15 residues. This chain's CDR3 is CASNTGLEYQETQYF. For the CDR3, the DNA is TGCGCCAGCAACACAGGGCTGGAGTACCAAGAGACCCAGTACTTC. The full variable domain, completed using reference TRBV5-1 and TRBJ2-5, is KAGVTQTPRYLIKTRGQQVTLSCSPISGHRSVSWYQQTPGQGLQFLFEYFSETQRNKGNFPGRFSGRQFSNSRSEMNVSTLELGDSALYLCASNTGLEYQETQYFGPGTRLLVL.

This clone was counted only a few times. The gene calls are TRBV6-5 and TRBJ2-7; 8 nucleotides align to TRBD2. The CDR3 totals 14 residues. Germline V gene lookup returns CDR1 MNHEY and CDR2 SVGAGI. The junction had 7 bases not matched to a gene; V was cut back by 3 bases and J by 6 bases. The CDR3: CASSYNGGAREQYF. In DNA, the CDR3 is TGTGCCAGCAGTTATAACGGGGGGGCACGCGAGCAGTACTTC.

J is TRBJ2-2 and V is TRBV5-6; a weak D match, TRBD2 (7 bases). The V end was cut by 4 bases, the J end by 6 bases, with 19 bases between. The CDR3 is 16 residues long. Germline CDR1 reads SGHDT; CDR2 reads YYEEEE. CDR3 sequence: CASSEGGPMVAGELFF. The DNA for the CDR3 is TGTGCCAGCAGCGAGGGGGGGCCAATGGTGGCCGGGGAGCTGTTTTTT.

This clone was recorded a few times. J is TRBJ2-2 and V is TRBV2, with 8 bases fitting TRBD2. This CDR3 region has 17 residues. Looked up from germline, CDR1 is SNHLY and CDR2 is FYNNEI. Losses at the gene ends were 7 bases for V and 1 base for J; bases not matched to a gene: 11. The CDR3 nucleotides are TGTGCCAGCACCCAAGCTGGGCTAGCGGGGAACACCGGGGAGCTGTTTTTT. It is translated as CASTQAGLAGNTGELFF.

This sequence joins TRBV5-1 and TRBJ2-3; 8 bases match TRBD2. Per the germline V gene, CDR1 is SGHRS and CDR2 is YFSETQ. After removal of 4 bases from V and 2 bases from J, the junction contained 9 bases not matched to a gene. CDR3 length: 16 amino acids. CDR3: CASSPPGGGLTDTQYF. The CDR3 DNA reads TGCGCCAGCAGCCCCCCAGGCGGGGGGCTCACAGATACGCAGTATTTT.

V usage is TRBV7-6 and J usage is TRBJ2-1, with 8 bases lining up with TRBD1. This CDR3 spans 14 amino acids. J lost 9 bases, V lost 4 bases, and 8 bases had no gene match. Germline CDR1 SGHVS, CDR2 FNYEAQ. The CDR3 loop reads CASSSLRGRVEQFF. The CDR3 nucleotides read TGTGCCAGCAGCTCCCTCAGGGGGCGGGTTGAGCAGTTCTTC. Looking up the rest from reference TRBV7-6 and TRBJ2-1 gives the full variable domain: GAGVSQSPRYKVTKRGQDVALRCDPISGHVSLYWYRQALGQGPEFLTYFNYEAQQDKSGLPNDRFSAERPEGSISTLTIQRTEQRDSAMYRCASSSLRGRVEQFFGPGTRLTVL.

The chain employs TRBV2 and TRBJ2-7; the D is unclear. This CDR3 is built from 14 residues. Trimming pared 4 bases from V and 0 bases from J, leaving 10 bases between. CDR1 and CDR2 (germline): SNHLY, FYNNEI. Here the CDR3 reads CASSVRMYSYEQYF. CDR3 DNA: TGTGCCAGCAGTGTGAGAATGTACTCCTACGAGCAGTACTTC.

The chain recombines TRBV21-1 with TRBJ2-6; TRBD2 reflects the table's D call only, with no check against the DNA. TRBV21-1 is a recognized pseudogene. The CDR3 is 20 amino acids. The CDR3 loop is CASSKIRLAGVSSGANVLTF. The CDR3 DNA reads TGTGCCAGCAGCAAAATAAGACTAGCGGGGGTGTCCTCTGGGGCCAACGTCCTGACTTTC.

The genes are TRBV5-1 and TRBJ2-5, with 7 positions matching TRBD2. The germline CDR1 and CDR2 sequences are SGHRS and YFSETQ. V dropped 4 bases and J dropped 7; count of bases not matched to a gene: 10. The CDR3 has 14 residues. The CDR3 spells CASSPGAGLGTQYF. For the CDR3, the DNA is TGCGCCAGCAGCCCAGGAGCGGGGCTGGGGACCCAGTACTTC.

CDR3 sequence reads: CASSSDPRTEGYTF. In nucleotides, the CDR3 is TGTGCCAGCAGCTCGGATCCCAGGACAGAAGGCTACACCTTC. The chain couples TRBV5-4 to TRBJ1-2, with a weak D call TRBD1 (6 bases). V lost 3 bases and J 8 bases, leaving 17 bases between the germline ends. The CDR3 loop spans 14 amino acids. Germline CDR1 is SGHNT and CDR2 is YYREEE (reference sequence).

This clone was observed once. This chain connects TRBV11-2 to TRBJ2-1; TRBD2 matches at 13 bases. V trimming: 5 bases; J trimming: 4 bases; junction bases outside the gene matches: 2. The CDR3 has 15 amino acids. CDR1 is SGHAT, CDR2 FQNNGV, per germline. CDR3 DNA: TGTGCCAGCAGCCAGGGACTAGCGGGGTACAATGAGCAGTTCTTC. The encoded protein is CASSQGLAGYNEQFF.

This clone was recorded a few times. The V call is TRBV27, the J call TRBJ2-1, with 7 bases that match TRBD2. J lost 8 bases, V lost 3 bases, and 10 bases had no gene match. Germline V lookup: CDR1 MNHEY, CDR2 SMNVEV (reference sequence). The CDR3 runs 15 residues. For the CDR3, the DNA is TGTGCCAGCAGTTTTCGCGGGAGAGTCAGCGATGAGCAGTTCTTC. Its translation is CASSFRGRVSDEQFF.

The V call is TRBV25-1, the J call TRBJ2-1, with a weak D call TRBD2 (5 bases). Germline CDR1 reads MGHDK; CDR2 reads SYGVNS. The V gene lost 5 bases and the J gene lost 8 bases, with 13 bases spanning the gap. The CDR3 loop spans 13 amino acids. The CDR3 bases are TGTGCCAGCAGTATATCCGGGATGTATGAGCAGTTCTTC. Its protein product is CASSISGMYEQFF.

The chain employs TRBV27 and TRBJ2-3, with D possibly being TRBD1 (6 bases). V shed 5 bases and J shed 5 bases, with 20 bases lying between them. The CDR3 loop spans 16 amino acids. Germline CDR1 MNHEY, CDR2 SMNVEV (reference sequence). The CDR3 protein is CASSPNRRQGLDTQYF. CDR3 DNA sequence: TGTGCCAGCAGTCCAAACAGGAGGCAGGGGTTAGATACGCAGTATTTT.

The genes are TRBV2 and TRBJ2-2, with a weak D call TRBD2 (6 bases). This CDR3 spans 16 amino acids. Trimming took 4 bases from V and 1 from J, leaving 13 bases between them. The germline gives CDR1 SNHLY, CDR2 FYNNEI. DNA for the CDR3: TGTGCCAGCAGTGCCAGGCGGAGGGGGAACACCGGGGAGCTGTTTTTT. Residues: CASSARRRGNTGELFF.

The chain combines TRBV18 with TRBJ2-1, with 7 bases matching TRBD2. V was pared by 6 bases and J by 2 bases, with 7 bases of the junction left unmatched. The CDR3 is 15 residues long. The germline V gene has CDR1 KGHSH and CDR2 LQKENI. The CDR3 DNA reads as TGTGCCAGCTCCCTTGGGGGGGGTACCTACAATGAGCAGTTCTTC. Encoded protein: CASSLGGGTYNEQFF. The complete variable domain, with remaining parts taken from reference TRBV18 and TRBJ2-1, reads NAGVMQNPRHLVRRRGQEARLRCSPMKGHSHVYWYRQLPEEGLKFMVYLQKENIIDESGMPKERFSAEFPKEGPSILRIQQVVRGDSAAYFCASSLGGGTYNEQFFGPGTRLTVL.

The chain combines TRBV5-1 with TRBJ1-5, with a possible D match to TRBD1 (6 bases). V shed 1 base and J shed 3 bases, with 20 bases lying between them. The CDR3 runs to 18 residues. Germline CDR1 is SGHRS and CDR2 is YFSETQ. The CDR3 nucleotides read TGCGCCAGCAGCTTGAGGGAGATCGAGACAGGTTTCAATCAGCCCCAGCATTTT. Translating gives CASSLREIETGFNQPQHF.